This T cell receptor (beta chain) was recorded in a study of cytomegalovirus exposure and HLA in healthy donors. General study points: A later analysis showed that HLA-associated TCR beta chains had undergone more clonal expansion than equally common others.

The PCR ran on 60 Vbeta and 13 Jbeta primers. Sequencing was performed with immunoSEQ multiplex PCR; in TCRdb, only in-frame clones are kept and a portion is missing. Among around 170,000 clones listed, roughly 80% were seen once. The CDR3 has 14 amino acids. Germline V gene lookup returns CDR1 MNHEY and CDR2 SVGAGI. Comment on this clone: Its cognate antigen is unknown. Germline is not matched at one junction end, which may reflect a read error. In the same sample, other DNA sequences code for this CDR3.

The source of this sequence is a woman in her late teens or twenties in good health and CMV-seronegative. Sequenced material: PBMCs. This chain links TRBV6-5 with TRBJ2-3, with TRBD1 matching over 8 bases. CDR3 protein: CASSYGQGDGTQYF. The CDR3 coding sequence is TGTGCCAGCAGTTATGGACAGGGCGACGGTACGCAATATTTT.